This is a list of T cell receptor beta chains from one sample in a study of blood T cell repertoires in COVID-19. Method: immunoSEQ multiplex PCR; TCRdb's copy keeps in-frame clones and lacks some. The sample yields about 400,000 clones, approximately 89% seen once. Source material: PBMCs or T cells enriched from blood (not recorded which). The origin of the receptors is a woman younger than 45 who had recovered from COVID-19. The CDR3 runs from the conserved cysteine through the conserved F or W. The D gene is left open where the match is weak. The listing skips clone size in some rows; elsewhere it reads once, few, many or a size class.

clone_size: NA; v_call: TRBV7-2; j_call: TRBJ1-2; d_call: NA; cdr3_aa: CASSFDRGYTF; cdr3_nt: TGTGCCAGCAGCTTCGACAGAGGCTACACCTTC
clone_size: NA; v_call: TRBV25-1; j_call: TRBJ2-1; d_call: NA; cdr3_aa: CASSDTGTGLTYNEQFF; cdr3_nt: TGTGCCAGCAGTGATACCGGTACAGGCTTGACCTACAATGAGCAGTTCTTC
clone_size: NA; v_call: TRBV27; j_call: TRBJ2-3; d_call: TRBD2; cdr3_aa: CASETLAGGSGTQYF; cdr3_nt: TGTGCCAGCGAGACCCTAGCGGGAGGCAGTGGGACGCAGTATTTT
clone_size: NA; v_call: TRBV25-1; j_call: TRBJ1-6; d_call: NA; cdr3_aa: CASSGGGLSPLHF; cdr3_nt: TGTGCCAGCAGTGGGGGGGGCCTCTCACCCCTCCACTTT
clone_size: NA; v_call: TRBV7-9; j_call: TRBJ1-2; d_call: NA; cdr3_aa: CASGPGGSVGYTF; cdr3_nt: TGTGCCAGCGGCCCTGGGGGGTCTGTTGGCTACACCTTC
clone_size: NA; v_call: TRBV28; j_call: TRBJ2-1; d_call: NA; cdr3_aa: CASRETILSYNEQFF; cdr3_nt: TGTGCCAGCAGGGAGACTATCCTCTCCTACAATGAGCAGTTCTTC
clone_size: NA; v_call: TRBV7-9; j_call: TRBJ2-2; d_call: NA; cdr3_aa: CASSTNKLLGELFF; cdr3_nt: TGTGCCAGCAGCACTAATAAATTGCTCGGGGAGCTGTTTTTT
clone_size: NA; v_call: TRBV13; j_call: TRBJ2-3; d_call: NA; cdr3_aa: CASSLRGAYTQYF; cdr3_nt: TGTGCCAGCAGCTTACGGGGGGCTTATACGCAGTATTTT
clone_size: NA; v_call: TRBV7-6; j_call: TRBJ1-5; d_call: NA; cdr3_aa: CASSLAGGEGNQPQHF; cdr3_nt: TGTGCCAGCAGCTTAGCGGGGGGAGAGGGCAATCAGCCCCAGCATTTT
clone_size: NA; v_call: TRBV5-4; j_call: TRBJ1-2; d_call: TRBD1; cdr3_aa: CASSLNRGANYGYTF; cdr3_nt: TGTGCCAGCAGCTTGAACAGGGGAGCTAACTATGGCTACACCTTC
clone_size: NA; v_call: TRBV27; j_call: TRBJ2-7; d_call: NA; cdr3_aa: CASSFLRQATYEQYF; cdr3_nt: TGTGCCAGCAGTTTTCTGAGACAGGCAACCTACGAGCAGTACTTC
clone_size: NA; v_call: TRBV30; j_call: TRBJ2-2; d_call: NA; cdr3_aa: CAWSNGDGGELFF; cdr3_nt: TGTGCCTGGAGTAACGGGGATGGCGGGGAGCTGTTTTTT
clone_size: once; v_call: TRBV5-1; j_call: TRBJ1-4; d_call: NA; cdr3_aa: CASSLDRQNEKLFF; cdr3_nt: TGCGCCAGCAGCTTGGACAGACAGAATGAAAAACTGTTTTTT
clone_size: NA; v_call: TRBV24-1; j_call: TRBJ1-1; d_call: TRBD1; cdr3_aa: CATTKGARTEAFF; cdr3_nt: TGTGCCACCACCAAGGGGGCTCGTACTGAAGCTTTCTTT
clone_size: NA; v_call: TRBV4-1; j_call: TRBJ1-1; d_call: NA; cdr3_aa: CASSQDTRLEAFF; cdr3_nt: TGCGCCAGCAGCCAAGATACGAGGCTTGAAGCTTTCTTT
clone_size: NA; v_call: TRBV12-5; j_call: TRBJ2-1; d_call: TRBD1; cdr3_aa: CASGLNERQGAIPDSYNEQFF; cdr3_nt: TGTGCTAGTGGTTTGAATGAAAGACAGGGGGCAATCCCAGACTCCTACAATGAGCAGTTCTTC
clone_size: NA; v_call: TRBV5-1; j_call: TRBJ2-7; d_call: TRBD1; cdr3_aa: CASSWTGVGYEQYF; cdr3_nt: TGCGCCAGCAGCTGGACAGGGGTCGGTTACGAGCAGTACTTC
clone_size: once; v_call: TRBV12-3/TRBV12-4; j_call: TRBJ1-1; d_call: NA; cdr3_aa: CASSPRGTEAFF; cdr3_nt: TGTGCCAGCAGTCCGAGGGGGACCGAAGCTTTCTTT
clone_size: NA; v_call: TRBV5-6; j_call: TRBJ1-4; d_call: TRBD1; cdr3_aa: CASSLQGSPNEKLFF; cdr3_nt: TGTGCCAGCAGCTTACAGGGGAGCCCTAATGAAAAACTGTTTTTT
clone_size: NA; v_call: TRBV6-5; j_call: TRBJ2-7; d_call: NA; cdr3_aa: CATTGHRGSEQYF; cdr3_nt: TGTGCCACCACCGGACACCGGGGGTCCGAGCAGTACTTC
clone_size: NA; v_call: TRBV6-4; j_call: TRBJ2-2; d_call: NA; cdr3_aa: CASSEELLNTGELFF; cdr3_nt: TGTGCCAGCAGTGAAGAACTCTTGAACACCGGGGAGCTGTTTTTT
clone_size: NA; v_call: TRBV7-9; j_call: TRBJ1-4; d_call: NA; cdr3_aa: CASSLAGDVVNEKLFF; cdr3_nt: TGTGCCAGCAGCTTGGCGGGGGACGTGGTAAATGAAAAACTGTTTTTT
clone_size: NA; v_call: TRBV5-6; j_call: TRBJ1-2; d_call: NA; cdr3_aa: CASSSSPSDYGYTF; cdr3_nt: TGTGCCAGCAGCTCCAGCCCGAGCGATTATGGCTACACCTTC
clone_size: NA; v_call: TRBV5-1; j_call: TRBJ1-2; d_call: NA; cdr3_aa: CASSPGQNTNYGYTF; cdr3_nt: TGCGCCAGCAGCCCTGGACAGAATACTAACTATGGCTACACCTTC
clone_size: NA; v_call: TRBV19; j_call: TRBJ2-1; d_call: NA; cdr3_aa: CASSIALASYNEQFF; cdr3_nt: TGTGCCAGTAGTATAGCCTTGGCCTCCTACAATGAGCAGTTCTTC
clone_size: NA; v_call: TRBV19; j_call: TRBJ1-3; d_call: TRBD1; cdr3_aa: CASSSPTGTGNTIYF; cdr3_nt: TGTGCCAGTAGTAGCCCGACAGGGACTGGAAACACCATATATTTT
clone_size: once; v_call: TRBV21-1; j_call: TRBJ2-2; d_call: NA; cdr3_aa: CASSPRDRANTGELFF; cdr3_nt: TGTGCCAGCAGCCCTCGGGACAGGGCGAACACCGGGGAGCTGTTTTTT
clone_size: NA; v_call: TRBV19; j_call: TRBJ2-5; d_call: TRBD2; cdr3_aa: CASSIDLSLAGEETQYF; cdr3_nt: TGTGCCAGTAGTATAGATTTATCCCTAGCGGGCGAAGAGACCCAGTACTTC
clone_size: NA; v_call: TRBV29-1; j_call: TRBJ1-1; d_call: TRBD1; cdr3_aa: CSAYRGPRGHGNTEAFF; cdr3_nt: TGCAGCGCCTATCGAGGACCCAGGGGGCACGGGAACACTGAAGCTTTCTTT
clone_size: NA; v_call: TRBV24-1; j_call: TRBJ1-2; d_call: TRBD1; cdr3_aa: CATSVRQGANYGYTF; cdr3_nt: TGTGCCACCAGTGTTCGACAGGGGGCTAACTATGGCTACACCTTC
clone_size: once; v_call: TRBV28; j_call: TRBJ2-5; d_call: TRBD1; cdr3_aa: CASSLLGTEETQYF; cdr3_nt: TGTGCCAGCAGTCTACTCGGGACAGAAGAGACCCAGTACTTC
clone_size: NA; v_call: TRBV10-3; j_call: TRBJ2-2; d_call: NA; cdr3_aa: CAIPAPAANTGELFF; cdr3_nt: TGTGCCATCCCCGCGCCGGCGGCGAACACCGGGGAGCTGTTTTTT
clone_size: NA; v_call: TRBV11-1; j_call: TRBJ1-1; d_call: NA; cdr3_aa: CASSFTAMNTEAFF; cdr3_nt: TGTGCCAGCAGCTTCACAGCCATGAACACTGAAGCTTTCTTT
clone_size: NA; v_call: TRBV10-3; j_call: TRBJ2-7; d_call: TRBD1; cdr3_aa: CAISESPGQGPTYEQYF; cdr3_nt: TGTGCCATCAGTGAGTCGCCGGGACAGGGGCCCACCTACGAGCAGTACTTC
clone_size: NA; v_call: TRBV11-2; j_call: TRBJ1-1; d_call: NA; cdr3_aa: CASSFSQGNTEAFF; cdr3_nt: TGTGCCAGCAGCTTCTCGCAGGGGAACACTGAAGCTTTCTTT
clone_size: NA; v_call: TRBV5-4; j_call: TRBJ2-6; d_call: NA; cdr3_aa: CASRTGSGANVLTF; cdr3_nt: TGTGCCAGCAGAACAGGTTCCGGGGCCAACGTCCTGACTTTC
clone_size: NA; v_call: TRBV7-9; j_call: TRBJ1-2; d_call: NA; cdr3_aa: CASSLADTGYTF; cdr3_nt: TGTGCCAGCAGCTTAGCGGACACGGGCTACACCTTC
clone_size: once; v_call: TRBV2; j_call: TRBJ1-2; d_call: NA; cdr3_aa: CASGAGAYGYTF; cdr3_nt: TGTGCCAGCGGAGCAGGGGCCTATGGCTACACCTTC
clone_size: NA; v_call: TRBV29-1; j_call: TRBJ1-1; d_call: NA; cdr3_aa: CVTRQGNTEAFF; cdr3_nt: TGCGTTACCCGGCAGGGGAACACTGAAGCTTTCTTT
clone_size: once; v_call: TRBV27; j_call: TRBJ2-6; d_call: TRBD1; cdr3_aa: CASSLAGTGVFIATGANVLTF; cdr3_nt: TGTGCCAGCAGTTTGGCCGGGACAGGGGTTTTTATAGCAACTGGGGCCAACGTCCTGACTTTC
clone_size: NA; v_call: TRBV3-1/TRBV3-2; j_call: TRBJ1-2; d_call: NA; cdr3_aa: CASSRRGPNYGYTF; cdr3_nt: TGTGCCAGCAGCCGGAGGGGTCCTAACTATGGCTACACCTTC
clone_size: once; v_call: TRBV24-1; j_call: TRBJ2-1; d_call: NA; cdr3_aa: CATSDSPDTSYNEQFF; cdr3_nt: TGTGCCACCAGTGATTCGCCGGACACTTCCTACAATGAGCAGTTCTTC
clone_size: NA; v_call: TRBV5-1; j_call: TRBJ2-1; d_call: TRBD2; cdr3_aa: CASSPPPAGVMSEQFF; cdr3_nt: TGCGCCAGCAGTCCACCTCCAGCGGGAGTGATGAGTGAGCAGTTCTTC
clone_size: NA; v_call: TRBV5-4; j_call: TRBJ2-7; d_call: TRBD1; cdr3_aa: CASSQDTGQAVSYEQYF; cdr3_nt: TGTGCCAGCAGCCAAGATACCGGACAGGCTGTCTCCTACGAGCAGTACTTC
clone_size: few; v_call: TRBV5-6; j_call: TRBJ1-5; d_call: NA; cdr3_aa: CASSFSGLNQPQHF; cdr3_nt: TGTGCCAGCAGCTTTTCGGGGTTAAATCAGCCCCAGCATTTT
clone_size: NA; v_call: TRBV28; j_call: TRBJ1-3; d_call: TRBD1; cdr3_aa: CASSGTGFGNTIYF; cdr3_nt: TGTGCCAGCAGCGGGACAGGTTTTGGCAACACCATATATTTT
clone_size: NA; v_call: TRBV6-4; j_call: TRBJ1-1; d_call: NA; cdr3_aa: CASSDRLATEAFF; cdr3_nt: TGTGCCAGCAGTGACAGGTTAGCCACTGAAGCTTTCTTT
clone_size: NA; v_call: TRBV28; j_call: TRBJ2-7; d_call: TRBD1; cdr3_aa: CASSLLQGASEQYF; cdr3_nt: TGTGCCAGCAGTTTATTACAGGGGGCGAGTGAGCAGTACTTC
clone_size: NA; v_call: TRBV27; j_call: TRBJ2-3; d_call: TRBD2; cdr3_aa: CASSLGGGSRTDTQYF; cdr3_nt: TGTGCCAGCAGTTTAGGGGGGGGAAGCAGGACAGATACGCAGTATTTT
clone_size: NA; v_call: TRBV6-5; j_call: TRBJ2-7; d_call: TRBD1; cdr3_aa: CASSLDRGVYEQYF; cdr3_nt: TGTGCCAGCAGCCTAGACAGGGGTGTTTACGAGCAGTACTTC